This is a list of T cell receptor beta chains from one sample in a study of blood T cell repertoires in COVID-19. TCRdb keeps only in-frame clones here, not all; method: immunoSEQ multiplex PCR. The sample contains roughly 250,000 clones, 65% to 80% of which appear only once. Material: peripheral blood. All receptors come from a woman aged 40-49 years with active or convalescent COVID-19. Both conserved end residues are part of each CDR3. A D gene is named only where the DNA matches it firmly. A row's size may be missing; if present it is once, few, many or a size class.

TRBV2,NA,NA,TRBJ1-2,CASSEGASIYGYTF,TGTGCCAGCAGTGAAGGCGCCTCAATCTATGGCTACACCTTC
TRBV6-5,NA,NA,TRBJ2-5,CASSYSARTQYF,TGTGCCAGCAGTTACTCGGCTAGGACCCAGTACTTC
TRBV5-1,NA,TRBD2,TRBJ2-1,CASSLGGGGAGNEQFF,TGCGCCAGCAGCTTGGGTGGCGGGGGGGCCGGGAATGAGCAGTTCTTC
TRBV6-5,NA,NA,TRBJ1-4,CASSYREGEKLFF,TGTGCCAGCAGTTACAGGGAGGGTGAAAAACTGTTTTTT
TRBV11-2,NA,NA,TRBJ1-5,CASSSDNNQPQHF,TGTGCCAGCAGCTCAGACAACAATCAGCCCCAGCATTTT
TRBV19,few,NA,TRBJ1-3,CASKGETSGNTIYF,TGTGCCAGTAAGGGGGAAACCTCTGGAAACACCATATATTTT
TRBV7-3,NA,NA,TRBJ2-2,CASSRSGGGGELFF,TGTGCCAGCAGCCGTTCAGGGGGAGGCGGGGAGCTGTTTTTT
TRBV2,NA,NA,TRBJ1-1,CASIRGNTEAFF,TGTGCCAGCATACGGGGAAACACTGAAGCTTTCTTT
TRBV7-3,NA,NA,TRBJ1-1,CASSHTGPTEAFF,TGTGCCAGCAGCCATACAGGGCCCACTGAAGCTTTCTTT
TRBV9,once,TRBD1,TRBJ1-1,CASSPGDSNTEAFF,TGTGCCAGCAGCCCAGGGGACAGCAACACTGAAGCTTTCTTT